These T cell receptor beta chains were read from a single sample in a study of identifying expanded T cells in peripheral blood. Here immunoSEQ multiplex PCR was the method, and the copy in TCRdb shows in-frame clones only, minus some. Counted here are 100,000 or so clones, over 75% occurring once; the ten biggest clones make up less than 7%. The material sequenced was blood. These receptors were collected from a person aged 18 to 75 in good health. CDR3s include the opening cysteine and the closing phenylalanine or tryptophan. The order of the fields is clone size, D gene, J gene, CDR3 length, V gene, CDR3 DNA, CDR3 protein. The D gene is left open where the match is weak. Part of the rows lack a size; the others show once, few, many or a class for expanded clones.

>.|.|TRBJ1-1|13|TRBV7-2
TGTGCCAGCCAGATAGCATTGAACACTGAAGCTTTCTTT
CASQIALNTEAFF
>.|TRBD1|TRBJ2-1|16|TRBV7-9
TGTGCCAGCAGCCCTAACAGGGGACCCCGATCCAATGAGCAGTTCTTC
CASSPNRGPRSNEQFF
>.|.|TRBJ2-4|17|TRBV7-3
TGTGCCAGCAGCTTAACGGAGGGGTCCATAGCCAAAAACATTCAGTACTTC
CASSLTEGSIAKNIQYF
>.|.|TRBJ1-1|11|TRBV7-8
TGTGCCAGTCGGCGGGGAACTGAAGCTTTCTTT
CASRRGTEAFF
>once|.|TRBJ2-3|15|TRBV7-2
TGTGCCAGCAGCTACCTTGGGGGAAGCACAAATACGCAGTATTTT
CASSYLGGSTNTQYF
>.|.|TRBJ2-1|16|TRBV14
TGTGCCAGCAGCCAAGAAGGACAGGCCGGGGGAAATGAGCAGTTCTTC
CASSQEGQAGGNEQFF
>few|.|TRBJ1-5|13|TRBV6-5
TGTGCCAGCAGCCCAGAATGGAGTCAGCCCCAGCATTTT
CASSPEWSQPQHF
>.|TRBD2|TRBJ2-1|16|TRBV4-3
TGCGCCAGCAGCCATGAACTAGCGGGGGGAGACAATGAGCAGTTCTTC
CASSHELAGGDNEQFF
>.|.|TRBJ1-1|12|TRBV4-1
TGCGCCAGCAGCCATGCAGTGGGTGAAGCTTTCTTT
CASSHAVGEAFF
>.|.|TRBJ1-1|14|TRBV9
TGTGCCAGCAGCGTACCCACCCCGATGGCTGAAGCTTTCTTT
CASSVPTPMAEAFF
>.|.|TRBJ1-5|13|TRBV7-2
TGTGCCAGCAGCTTTGTAGTGGGTCAGCCCCAGCATTTT
CASSFVVGQPQHF
>.|.|TRBJ1-4|15|TRBV7-6
TGTGCCAGCAGCTACTCGGGGGGAAATAATGAAAAACTGTTTTTT
CASSYSGGNNEKLFF
>once|TRBD1|TRBJ1-6|15|TRBV5-6
TGTGCCAGCAGAGGGGACAGCTTCGATAATTCACCCCTCCACTTT
CASRGDSFDNSPLHF
>.|TRBD1|TRBJ1-1|14|TRBV5-6
TGTGCCAGCAGCTTACAGGGGGCAAAGACTGAAGCTTTCTTT
CASSLQGAKTEAFF
>.|TRBD1|TRBJ1-2|12|TRBV11-1
TGTGCCAGCAGCGCCCTGGGACAGCCCCTTTACTTC
CASSALGQPLYF
>few|TRBD2|TRBJ2-1|18|TRBV11-3
TGTGCCAGCAGCTTAGATAGTAGTCTGGCGGGGGGTTGGGATGAGCAGTTCTTC
CASSLDSSLAGGWDEQFF
>.|.|TRBJ1-2|13|TRBV5-1
TGCGCCAGGGGGAACGTTCTTAACTATGGCTACACCTTC
CARGNVLNYGYTF
>.|TRBD1|TRBJ1-5|15|TRBV10-3
TGTGCCATCAGTTGGGGACAGGGCACCAATCAGCCCCAGCATTTT
CAISWGQGTNQPQHF
>.|TRBD2|TRBJ2-7|15|TRBV5-1
TGCGCCAGCAGCCCGAGGACTAGCGGGTCCTACGAGCAGTACTTC
CASSPRTSGSYEQYF
>.|.|TRBJ2-2|13|TRBV7-3
TGTGCCAGCAGCCGAGGGACTACCGGGGAGCTGTTTTTT
CASSRGTTGELFF
>.|.|TRBJ2-2|16|TRBV7-9
TGTGCCAGCAGCTTGCGAGGAAAACACAACACCGGGGAGCTGTTTTTT
CASSLRGKHNTGELFF
>.|.|TRBJ2-2|15|TRBV4-1
TGCGCCAGCAGCCAAGAGCCCCAGGGAACCGGGGAGCTGTTTTTT
CASSQEPQGTGELFF
>.|.|TRBJ1-4|14|TRBV6-1
TGTGCCAGCAGTGAAGTCTCCAGGGATGAAAAACTGTTTTTT
CASSEVSRDEKLFF
>.|.|TRBJ1-2|16|TRBV11-3
TGTGCCAGCAGCCCCTTGGAGGGGGAAGGGGACTATGGCTACACCTTC
CASSPLEGEGDYGYTF
>.|TRBD1|TRBJ1-1|16|TRBV5-1
TGCGCCAGCAGCTTTTTAGGTGAGGGGGCGGACACTGAAGCTTTCTTT
CASSFLGEGADTEAFF
>.|TRBD1|TRBJ1-4|15|TRBV18
TGTGCCAGCTCAGGGGACCGGGACAGCGCTGAAAAACTGTTTTTT
CASSGDRDSAEKLFF
>.|TRBD2|TRBJ2-7|15|TRBV5-1
TGCGCCAGCAGCCCCTTGACTAGCGGTAGCTACGAGCAGTACTTC
CASSPLTSGSYEQYF
>.|.|TRBJ1-2|13|TRBV6-4
TGTGCCAGCAGTGAGAGAGTAGGACGCGGCTACACCTTC
CASSERVGRGYTF
>.|TRBD1|TRBJ1-4|15|TRBV14
TGTGCCAGCAGCCAAGGAACAGGGGTGGGGGAAAAACTGTTTTTT
CASSQGTGVGEKLFF
>.|.|TRBJ1-2|15|TRBV7-2
TGTGCCAGCAGCTGGGCCCGGGGGACGGCCTATGGCTACACCTTC
CASSWARGTAYGYTF
>.|.|TRBJ2-7|13|TRBV2
TGTGCCAGCAGTCGGGACAAAAATTACGAGCAGTACTTC
CASSRDKNYEQYF
>.|TRBD2|TRBJ2-7|16|TRBV15
TGTGCCACCAGCAGAGATACGACTAGCGGACACTACGAGCAGTACTTC
CATSRDTTSGHYEQYF